The clone carrying this T cell receptor (beta chain) is a singleton in its sample. Its antigen remains unknown. The sample originates from a study of CD8+ T cells in alopecia areata. Study overall: In an open-label trial, patients got 5 to 10 mg tofacitinib twice daily.

Study results and caveats: Clonality in lesional scalp, especially alopecia totalis/universalis, exceeded that of normal scalp.

Extracted RNA was reverse transcribed, and the resulting cDNA served as sequencing template. Sequenced by immunoSEQ multiplex PCR; TCRdb stores in-frame clones only, minus some. The sample lists roughly 190,000 clones, about three fifths seen once, with approximately 1.4% in the top ten. V dropped 5 bases and J dropped 7; count of bases not matched to a gene: 11. CDR3 size: 15 residues. Germline values: CDR1 GTSNPN, CDR2 SVGIG (reference sequence). The treatment is: oral pan-JAK inhibitor, 5-10 mg twice daily. The sample consisted of CD4+ T cells sorted from blood, taken between weeks 47 and 50, from a patient treated with tofacitinib. The rearrangement joins TRBV30 to TRBJ1-2; TRBD1 agrees at 12 bases. The receptor comes from a human donor with alopecia areata. Written as DNA, the CDR3 is TGTGCCTGGGTTCCCTTCGGGACAGGGGGCGGTGGCTACACCTTC. It translates to CAWVPFGTGGGGYTF.